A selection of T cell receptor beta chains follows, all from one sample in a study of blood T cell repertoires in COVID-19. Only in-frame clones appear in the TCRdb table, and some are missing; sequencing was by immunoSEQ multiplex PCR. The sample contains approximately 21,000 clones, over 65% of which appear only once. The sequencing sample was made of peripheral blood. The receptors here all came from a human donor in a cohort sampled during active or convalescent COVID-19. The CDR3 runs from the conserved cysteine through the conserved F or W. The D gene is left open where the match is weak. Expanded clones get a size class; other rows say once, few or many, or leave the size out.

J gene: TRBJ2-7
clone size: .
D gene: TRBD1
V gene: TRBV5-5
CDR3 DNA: TGTGCCAGCAGCGATAGGGCAGGGGGCATGGAGAACTACGAGCAGTACTTC
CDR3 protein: CASSDRAGGMENYEQYF

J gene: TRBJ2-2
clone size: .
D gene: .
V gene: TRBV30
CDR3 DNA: TGTGCCTGGATATTCTCTGGGGAGCTGTTTTTT
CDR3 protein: CAWIFSGELFF

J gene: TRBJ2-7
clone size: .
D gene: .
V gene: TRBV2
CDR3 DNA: TGTGCCAGCAGTGAAGCGCTTGGGCTAGCCCTCTACGAGCAGTACTTC
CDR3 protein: CASSEALGLALYEQYF

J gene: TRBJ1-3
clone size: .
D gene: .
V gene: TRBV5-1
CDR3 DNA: TGCGCCAGCAGCTTGGGCAGGGTCTCTGGAAACACCATATATTTT
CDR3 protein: CASSLGRVSGNTIYF

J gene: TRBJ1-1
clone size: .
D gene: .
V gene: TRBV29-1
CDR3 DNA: TGCAGCGTTGCCTCAGGCCCTGAAGCTTTCTTT
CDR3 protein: CSVASGPEAFF

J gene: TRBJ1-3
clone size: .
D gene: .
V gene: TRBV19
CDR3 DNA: TGTGCCAGTAGTATTCGGGGGACTGGAAACACCATATATTTT
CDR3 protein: CASSIRGTGNTIYF

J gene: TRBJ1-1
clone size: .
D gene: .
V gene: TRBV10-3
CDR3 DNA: TGTGCCATCAGTGAGAGGGGGGGAGGGCAGGCGAACACTGAAGCTTTCTTT
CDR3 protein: CAISERGGGQANTEAFF

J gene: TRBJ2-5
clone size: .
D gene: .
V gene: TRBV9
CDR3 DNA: TGTGCCAGCAGCCCTACGGGAGAGACCCAGTACTTC
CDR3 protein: CASSPTGETQYF

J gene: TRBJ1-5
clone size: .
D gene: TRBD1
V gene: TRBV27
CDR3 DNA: TGTGCCAGCAGTTCGGTAGGATGGCGGACAGGGAATTTGGCGGCTAATCAGCCCCAGCATTTT
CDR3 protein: CASSSVGWRTGNLAANQPQHF

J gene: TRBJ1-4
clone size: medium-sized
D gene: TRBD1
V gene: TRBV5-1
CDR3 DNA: TGCGCCAGCAGCCGTGGTGGACAGGGAAACAATGAAAAACTGTTTTTT
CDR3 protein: CASSRGGQGNNEKLFF

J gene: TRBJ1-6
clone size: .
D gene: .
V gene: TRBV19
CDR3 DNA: TGTGCCAGTAGAACATTGACAGACTATAATTCACCCCTCCACTTT
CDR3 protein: CASRTLTDYNSPLHF

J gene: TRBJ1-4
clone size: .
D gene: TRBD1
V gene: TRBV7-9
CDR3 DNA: TGTGCCAGCGACAGGGGAGGAAATCTGGGTGAAAAACTGTTTTTT
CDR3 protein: CASDRGGNLGEKLFF

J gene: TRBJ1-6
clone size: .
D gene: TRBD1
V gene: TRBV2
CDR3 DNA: TGTGCCAGCAGGGGGGACAGCGTTAATTCACCCCTCCACTTT
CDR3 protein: CASRGDSVNSPLHF

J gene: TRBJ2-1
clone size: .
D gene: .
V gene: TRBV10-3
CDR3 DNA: TGTGCCATCAGGAGAGTTCCATTAAATGAGCAGTTCTTC
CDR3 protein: CAIRRVPLNEQFF

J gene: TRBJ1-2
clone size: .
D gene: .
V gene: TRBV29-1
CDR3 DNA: TGCAGCGTTGCGGGGGAGACGGCGGTTGTTTTAGGCTACACCTTC
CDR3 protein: CSVAGETAVVLGYTF

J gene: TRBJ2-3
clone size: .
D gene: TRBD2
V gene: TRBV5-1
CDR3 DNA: TGCGCCAGCAGCCCGGAGCCGACTAGCGGGATGGCAGATACGCAGTATTTT
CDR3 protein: CASSPEPTSGMADTQYF

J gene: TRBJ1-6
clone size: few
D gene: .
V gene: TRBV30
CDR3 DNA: TGTGCCTGGAGGGCCAACAATTCACCCCTCCACTTT
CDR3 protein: CAWRANNSPLHF

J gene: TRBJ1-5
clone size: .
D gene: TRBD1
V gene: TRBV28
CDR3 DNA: TGTGCCAGCAGTCCCCTTACAGGGGGCTGGCAGCCCCAGCATTTT
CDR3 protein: CASSPLTGGWQPQHF

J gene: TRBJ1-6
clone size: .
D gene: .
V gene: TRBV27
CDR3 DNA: TGTGCCAGCAGGAACCAGGGGATTATGAATTCACCCCTCCACTTT
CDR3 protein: CASRNQGIMNSPLHF

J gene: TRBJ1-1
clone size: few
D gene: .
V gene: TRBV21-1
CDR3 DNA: TGTGCCAGCAGCGGCAGACAGGGGGCCTACGAAGCTTTCTTT
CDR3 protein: CASSGRQGAYEAFF

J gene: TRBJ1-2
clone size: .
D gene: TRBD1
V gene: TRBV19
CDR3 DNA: TGTGCCAGTAGTCCAGGGACAGGGGGCGCGGGCTACACCTTC
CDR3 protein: CASSPGTGGAGYTF

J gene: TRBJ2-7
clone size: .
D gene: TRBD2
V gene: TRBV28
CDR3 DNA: TGTGCCAGCAGTTTAGCAGCGGGGGGGCGCGACGAGCAGTACTTC
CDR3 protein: CASSLAAGGRDEQYF

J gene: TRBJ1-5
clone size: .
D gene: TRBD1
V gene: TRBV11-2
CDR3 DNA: TGTGCCAGCAGCGTGGGACAGGGCAATCAGCCCCAGCATTTT
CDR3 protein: CASSVGQGNQPQHF

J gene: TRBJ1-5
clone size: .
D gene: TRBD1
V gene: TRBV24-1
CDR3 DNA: TGTGCCACCAGTGACGCGACCCGAGGGACAGGGAGGGATCAGCCCCAGCATTTT
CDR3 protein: CATSDATRGTGRDQPQHF

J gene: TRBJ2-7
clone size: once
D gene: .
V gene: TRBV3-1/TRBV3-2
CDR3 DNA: TGTGCCAGCAGCCACCAATTTACCGGGACAAACTACGAGCAGTACTTC
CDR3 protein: CASSHQFTGTNYEQYF

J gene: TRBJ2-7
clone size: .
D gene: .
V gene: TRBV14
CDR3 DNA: TGTGCCAGCAGCCAAGACACTTCTTACAGGACTACAGAGGAGCAGTACTTC
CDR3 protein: CASSQDTSYRTTEEQYF

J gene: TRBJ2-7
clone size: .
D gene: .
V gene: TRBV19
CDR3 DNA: TGTGCCAGTAGTATCCGGCGGGGCTACGAGCAGTACTTC
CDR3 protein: CASSIRRGYEQYF

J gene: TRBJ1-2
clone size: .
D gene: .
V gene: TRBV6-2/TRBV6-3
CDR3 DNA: TGTGCCAGCAGTTACTCGATGCCCACACAGGGTGAGGGCTACACCTTC
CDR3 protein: CASSYSMPTQGEGYTF

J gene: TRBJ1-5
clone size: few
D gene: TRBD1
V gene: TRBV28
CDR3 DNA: TGTGCCAGCAGCTTGGACAGGGGTAGCAATCAGCCCCAGCATTTT
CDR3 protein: CASSLDRGSNQPQHF

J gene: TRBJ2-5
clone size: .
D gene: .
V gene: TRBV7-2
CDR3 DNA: TGTGCCAGCAGCTTAGCGGTGGGCTACCTCTGGGAGACCCAGTACTTC
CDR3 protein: CASSLAVGYLWETQYF

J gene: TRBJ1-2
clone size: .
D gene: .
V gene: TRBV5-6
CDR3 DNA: TGTGCCAGCAGCCTGGCCGGGGGGCGCGTCTATGGCTACACCTTC
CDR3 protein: CASSLAGGRVYGYTF

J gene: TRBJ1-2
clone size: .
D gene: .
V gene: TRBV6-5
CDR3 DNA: TGTGCCAGCAGTTACGGGCAGGGGAGAGGCTACACCTTC
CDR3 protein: CASSYGQGRGYTF

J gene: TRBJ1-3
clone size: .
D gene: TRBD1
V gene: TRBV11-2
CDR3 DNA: TGTGCCAGCAGCTGGGACATCAGGTCAGGGGGAAACTCTGGAAACACCATATATTTT
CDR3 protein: CASSWDIRSGGNSGNTIYF

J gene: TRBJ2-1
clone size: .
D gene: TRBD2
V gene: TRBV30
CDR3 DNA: TGTGCCTGGAGTATCGGTGGTGGACTAGCCGGGGGGGAGCAGTTCTTC
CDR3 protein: CAWSIGGGLAGGEQFF

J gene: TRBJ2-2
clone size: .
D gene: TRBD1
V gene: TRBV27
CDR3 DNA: TGTGCCAGCAGCCCCTTCGACAGGGAATTGGTAATTGAGGACACCGGGGAGCTGTTTTTT
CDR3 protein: CASSPFDRELVIEDTGELFF

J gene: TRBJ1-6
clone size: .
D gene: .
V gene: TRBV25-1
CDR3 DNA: TGTGCCAGCAGCGCCAGCGAGGGTGATAATTCACCCCTCCACTTT
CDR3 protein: CASSASEGDNSPLHF

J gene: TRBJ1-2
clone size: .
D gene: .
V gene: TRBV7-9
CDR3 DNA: TGTGCCAGCAGCTTAAACGAGGGCTCCATTGGCTACACCTTC
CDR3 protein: CASSLNEGSIGYTF

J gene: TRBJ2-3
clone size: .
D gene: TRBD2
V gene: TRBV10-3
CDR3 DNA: TGTGCCACTCAGGCGGGGGGCTCTAGCACAGATACGCAGTATTTT
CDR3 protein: CATQAGGSSTDTQYF

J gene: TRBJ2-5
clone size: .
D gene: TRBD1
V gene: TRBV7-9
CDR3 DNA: TGTGCCAGCCAGGACAGGGAAGAGACCCAGTACTTC
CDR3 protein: CASQDREETQYF

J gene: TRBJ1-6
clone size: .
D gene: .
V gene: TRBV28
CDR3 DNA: TGTGCCAGCAGCCCGGGGGGGCTGTCACCCCTCCACTTT
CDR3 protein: CASSPGGLSPLHF

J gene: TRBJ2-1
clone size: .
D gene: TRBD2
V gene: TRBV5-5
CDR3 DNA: TGTGCCAGCAGCTCCCTAGCGGGCTTTTACAATGAGCAGTTCTTC
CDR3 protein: CASSSLAGFYNEQFF

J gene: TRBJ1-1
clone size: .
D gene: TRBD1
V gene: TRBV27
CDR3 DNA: TGTGCCAGCAACACAATCGGCCGGACAGGGGAGGACACTGAAGCTTTCTTT
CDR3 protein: CASNTIGRTGEDTEAFF

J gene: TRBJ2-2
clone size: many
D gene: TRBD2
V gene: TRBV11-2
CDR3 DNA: TGTGCCAGCAGCAACCCTACTAGCGGGGGACACCGCGGGGAGCTGTTTTTT
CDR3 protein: CASSNPTSGGHRGELFF

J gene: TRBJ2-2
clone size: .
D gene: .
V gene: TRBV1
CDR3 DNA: TGCACCAGCAGCCAAGATCCATCTTACCCCCTAGCGAGGTGGACCGGGGAGCTGTTTTTT
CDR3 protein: CTSSQDPSYPLARWTGELFF

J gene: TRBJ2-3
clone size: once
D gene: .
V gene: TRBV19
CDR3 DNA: TGTGCCAGTAGTATAGCTGGGGGGTTCAGCACAGATACGCAGTATTTT
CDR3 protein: CASSIAGGFSTDTQYF

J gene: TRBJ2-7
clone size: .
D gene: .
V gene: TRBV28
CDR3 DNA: TGTGCCAGCAGTTTATGCCATCAAGGACAGTCCCACTACGAGCAGTACTTC
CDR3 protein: CASSLCHQGQSHYEQYF